This T cell receptor beta chain was recorded in a study of T cells in Graves' hyperthyroidism and ophthalmopathy. Study-wide results and limits: Appearing also in blood were most of the thyroid clonotypes expanded above 0.001.

Germline CDR1 and CDR2: SGHVS and FNYEAQ. V lost 1 base and J 2 bases, leaving 9 bases between the germline ends. The CDR3 totals 15 residues. TCR beta CDR3 region amplification was performed from RNA transcripts. Initially, a first-round RT-PCR of the TCR CDR3 employed the HTBI primer set. MiXCR was run by TCRdb on the multiplex PCR reads, yielding one entry per CDR3 protein. This table holds 530,000 or so distinct CDR3 sequences, 46% found once. This clonotype was seen ten or more times. The antigen is undetermined. The rearrangement uses TRBV7-6 and TRBJ1-3; D not resolved. This TCR came from a woman aged 18-29 years with Graves' hyperthyroidism. The sample taken for sequencing was peripheral blood or thyroid tissue (not recorded which). The CDR3 is CASSLEAQAGNTIYF. As DNA, the CDR3 is TGTGCCAGCAGCTTAGAGGCCCAGGCTGGAAACACCATATATTTT. The full variable domain, with the rest looked up from reference TRBV7-6 and TRBJ1-3, is GAGVSQSPRYKVTKRGQDVALRCDPISGHVSLYWYRQALGQGPEFLTYFNYEAQQDKSGLPNDRFSAERPEGSISTLTIQRTEQRDSAMYRCASSLEAQAGNTIYFGEGSWLTVV.